Following are 28 T cell receptor beta chains from one sample sequenced in a study of chemoradiotherapy in HPV16-positive cancers. Libraries were prepared by immunoSEQ multiplex PCR; TCRdb keeps only in-frame clonotypes and omits some of them. The profile shows about 24,000 clones, about 90% of them singletons. Sample: blood, taken from a patient who underwent chemoradiotherapy. The receptors derive from a human donor with HPV-associated anogenital cancer.

V gene TRBV20-1 combines with J gene TRBJ2-1; D is unresolved. Trimming removed 0 bases at V and 5 bases at J, with 2 bases between. The CDR3 is made up of 11 amino acids. CDR1 is DFQATT and CDR2 is SNEGSKA in the germline V gene (reference sequence). The CDR3 loop reads CSARDDNEQFF. The CDR3, as DNA: TGCAGTGCTAGAGATGACAATGAGCAGTTCTTC.

V usage is TRBV7-2 and J usage is TRBJ2-7, with TRBD1 matching over 8 bases. V dropped 6 bases and J dropped 2; count of bases not matched to a gene: 9. This CDR3 has 15 residues. Germline V gene lookup returns CDR1 SGHTA and CDR2 FQGNSA. As DNA, the CDR3 is TGTGCCAGCAGTTGGGCAGGACAGGGCGCCTACGAGCAGTACTTC. This translates into CASSWAGQGAYEQYF.

CDR3 amino acids: CASSLDGGASDTQYF. The CDR3 bases are TGTGCCAGCAGCTTAGACGGGGGGGCGTCAGATACGCAGTATTTT. This chain uses TRBV7-2 with TRBJ2-3, with 8 bases matching TRBD2. The CDR3 spans 15 residues. V lost 1 base to trimming and J lost 4 bases; unmatched junction nucleotides: 4. CDR1 is SGHTA, CDR2 FQGNSA, per germline. Filled out from reference TRBV7-2 and TRBJ2-3, the complete variable domain reads GAGVSQSPSNKVTEKGKDVELRCDPISGHTALYWYRQSLGQGLEFLIYFQGNSAPDKSGLPSDRFSAERTGGSVSTLTIQRTQQEDSAVYLCASSLDGGASDTQYFGPGTRLTVL.

The chain couples TRBV7-2 to TRBJ1-5, with unresolved D. The germline V gene encodes CDR1 SGHTA and CDR2 FQGNSA. The CDR3 runs to 12 residues. The V gene lost 1 base and the J gene lost 7 bases, with 5 bases spanning the gap. CDR3 loop: CASSLGGQPQHF. In DNA, the CDR3 is TGTGCCAGCAGCTTAGGTGGGCAGCCCCAGCATTTT.

This clone was observed a few times. The chain has TRBV11-3 and TRBJ2-7; tentative D call: TRBD1 (5 bases). The CDR3 has 16 amino acids. Germline assignment: CDR1 SGHNT and CDR2 YENEEA. V was pared by 2 bases and J by 5 bases, with 19 bases between. CDR3 nucleotide sequence: TGTGCCAGCAGCTTAAAAACGACAGTCCTTGGGAACGAGCAGTACTTC. This gives the protein CASSLKTTVLGNEQYF.

This chain links TRBV11-2 with TRBJ2-7; 9 bases agree with TRBD1. After removal of 5 bases from V and 6 bases from J, the junction contained 11 bases not matched to a gene. Germline V CDR1 and CDR2: SGHAT, FQNNGV. The CDR3 runs to 15 residues. Written as DNA, the CDR3 is TGTGCCAGCAGCGTAATGAGGGACAGGGCCGGCGAGCAGTACTTC. Protein: CASSVMRDRAGEQYF. Full variable domain (outside the CDR3, taken from reference TRBV11-2 and TRBJ2-7): EAGVAQSPRYKIIEKRQSVAFWCNPISGHATLYWYQQILGQGPKLLIQFQNNGVVDDSQLPKDRFSAERLKGVDSTLKIQPAKLEDSAVYLCASSVMRDRAGEQYFGPGTRLTVT.

The chain couples TRBV27 to TRBJ1-2, with D perhaps TRBD1 (6 bases). The germline V gene encodes CDR1 MNHEY and CDR2 SMNVEV (reference sequence). V was shortened by 8 bases and J by 1 base, with 11 bases between the two germline ends. This CDR3 is 13 amino acids long. DNA for the CDR3: TGTGCCAGCTCGGACAGAAGTAACTATGGCTACACCTTC. It codes for CASSDRSNYGYTF.

The chain uses TRBV5-1 and TRBJ1-4; possibly TRBD1 for D (5 bases). The CDR3 is made up of 14 amino acids. Germline V CDR1 and CDR2: SGHRS, YFSETQ. With 2 bases removed from V and 4 bases from J, the gap between germline ends came to 9 bases. DNA of the CDR3: TGCGCCAGCAGCTTAGGGACGGGTAATGAAAAACTGTTTTTT. Residues: CASSLGTGNEKLFF.

The gene calls are TRBV7-2 and TRBJ2-3, with 7 bases aligning to TRBD2. Germline CDR1 reads SGHTA; CDR2 reads FQGNSA. J was trimmed by 6 bases and V by 8 bases; bases with no gene match: 5. This CDR3 is 12 amino acids long. The CDR3 region is CASLKGGDTQYF. CDR3 DNA: TGTGCCAGCCTCAAGGGAGGGGATACGCAGTATTTT.

The CDR3 sequence is CASSPTSGGAYEQYF. CDR3 DNA sequence: TGTGCCAGCAGCCCAACTAGCGGGGGGGCTTACGAGCAGTACTTC. V is TRBV5-4 and J is TRBJ2-7; 13 bases line up with TRBD2. The CDR3 runs 15 residues. Trimming removed 4 bases from V and 4 bases from J; junction bases left unmatched: 5. CDR1 and CDR2 from the germline V gene are SGHNT and YYREEE (reference sequence).

The chain uses TRBV21-1 and TRBJ2-7; TRBD1 was called by the table and not checked on the DNA. TRBV21-1 is designated a pseudogene. This CDR3 is 17 amino acids long. CDR3 residues: CASSKIPAGQGVYEQYF. In DNA form, the CDR3 reads TGTGCCAGCAGCAAAATCCCAGCGGGACAGGGAGTCTACGAGCAGTACTTC.

The chain recombines TRBV7-2 with TRBJ1-2, with D hard to call. CDR1 is SGHTA, CDR2 FQGNSA, per germline. The CDR3 runs 15 residues. V was pared by 2 bases and J by 2 bases, with 12 bases between. For the CDR3, the DNA is TGTGCCAGCAGCTTAAAGGCAGCATCGAACTATGGCTACACCTTC. Protein: CASSLKAASNYGYTF.

The chain uses TRBV18 and TRBJ2-2; tentative D call: TRBD1 (6 bases). The CDR3 spans 14 residues. V was pared by 3 bases and J by 3 bases, with 8 bases between. Germline V lookup: CDR1 KGHSH, CDR2 LQKENI. In DNA form, the CDR3 reads TGTGCCAGCTCACCTACAGGGTACACCGGGGAGCTGTTTTTT. Protein sequence: CASSPTGYTGELFF.

The genes are TRBV6-1 and TRBJ2-1; D possibly uses TRBD1 or TRBD2 (5 bases each). The V gene's germline CDR1 is MNHNS and CDR2 SASEGT. V lost 4 bases to trimming and J lost 0 bases, with 13 bases between them. This CDR3 is 16 amino acids long. CDR3 loop: CASSVRDAFSYNEQFF. The CDR3 nucleotides read TGTGCCAGCAGTGTCCGGGACGCATTCTCCTACAATGAGCAGTTCTTC.

This clone was observed a single time. This chain links TRBV6-6 with TRBJ2-7; tentatively, D is TRBD1 or TRBD2 (7 bases each). Trimming took 5 bases from V and 2 from J, leaving 13 bases between them. The CDR3 is 14 residues long. Germline V gene sequence: CDR1 MNHNY, CDR2 SVGAGI (reference sequence). For the CDR3, the DNA is TGTGCCAGCAGTCCAGGGGGGGCTACCTACGAGCAGTACTTC. It yields the protein CASSPGGATYEQYF.

The chain employs TRBV14 and TRBJ2-1, with a weak D call TRBD2 (6 bases). The CDR3 totals 17 residues. Per germline, CDR1 SGHDN and CDR2 FVKESK. V lost 0 bases and J lost 3, with 15 bases in between. The CDR3: CASSQDKGLFLYNEQFF. DNA for the CDR3: TGTGCCAGCAGCCAAGATAAGGGACTTTTCCTCTACAATGAGCAGTTCTTC.

This clone was counted a few times. The chain couples TRBV6-1 to TRBJ2-7, with D possibly being TRBD2 (6 bases). The CDR3 consists of 14 residues. Trimming left V 1 base short and J 2 bases short, with 9 bases between. In germline, CDR1 is MNHNS, CDR2 SASEGT. The CDR3 DNA reads as TGTGCCAGCAGTGAAGGAGGAGGGGCCTACGAGCAGTACTTC. Translation gives CASSEGGGAYEQYF.

CDR3 coding DNA: TGTGCCAGCAGTCCCCCGGGGACCTACGAGCAGTACTTC. This translates into CASSPPGTYEQYF. J is TRBJ2-7 and V is TRBV7-2; tentatively, D is TRBD2 (5 bases). This CDR3 has 13 residues. Trimming shortened V by 6 bases and J by 2 bases, and 11 bases separated the two germline ends. CDR1 is SGHTA, CDR2 FQGNSA, per germline.

The genes are TRBV30 and TRBJ2-1, with 12 bases that match TRBD2. From germline, CDR1 is GTSNPN and CDR2 SVGIG (reference sequence). J lost 0 bases, V lost 3 bases, and 6 bases had no gene match. CDR3 length: 17 residues. The CDR3 loop is CAWRFTSGGRSYNEQFF. The CDR3 coding sequence is TGTGCCTGGAGATTCACTAGCGGGGGGCGCTCCTACAATGAGCAGTTCTTC.

V is TRBV7-2 and J is TRBJ1-1; TRBD1 is a possible D gene (5 bases). CDR1 is SGHTA and CDR2 is FQGNSA in the germline V gene. The ends were cut back, 5 bases at V and 5 bases at J, with 18 bases in the middle. The CDR3 covers 15 residues. The CDR3 region is CASSARDRGETEAFF. In nucleotides, the CDR3 is TGTGCCAGCAGCGCGCGTGACCGAGGGGAGACTGAAGCTTTCTTT.

The V and J genes are TRBV29-1 and TRBJ1-1; D is unclear. Per germline, CDR1 SQVTM and CDR2 ANQGSEA. The length of the CDR3 is 12 residues. Trimming removed 4 bases at V and 3 bases at J, with 9 bases between. Here the CDR3 reads CSVGHGDTEAFF. CDR3 nucleotides: TGCAGCGTTGGCCATGGGGACACTGAAGCTTTCTTT. Based on the CDR3 plus reference TRBV29-1 and TRBJ1-1, the full variable domain is SAVISQKPSRDICQRGTSLTIQCQVDSQVTMMFWYRQQPGQSLTLIATANQGSEATYESGFVIDKFPISRPNLTFSTLTVSNMSPEDSSIYLCSVGHGDTEAFFGQGTRLTVV.

The genes are TRBV4-2 and TRBJ1-5; D ambiguous. This CDR3 has 14 residues. V shed 4 bases and J shed 8 bases, with 15 bases lying between them. Germline V gene data show CDR1 as LGHNA and CDR2 as YNFKEQ. The CDR3 loop is CASSRPGEREPQHF. Here the CDR3 DNA reads TGTGCCAGCAGCCGACCGGGAGAGAGAGAGCCCCAGCATTTT.

For the CDR3, the DNA is TGTGCCAGCAGTCCCGACTGGGGTGGCACAGATACGCAGTATTTT. It codes for CASSPDWGGTDTQYF. This chain uses TRBV2 with TRBJ2-3; D not resolved. CDR1 and CDR2 from the germline V gene are SNHLY and FYNNEI. The CDR3 totals 15 residues. Trimming cost V 5 bases and J 1 base, with 13 bases left between them.

This clone is labeled as medium-sized. V is TRBV6-1 and J is TRBJ1-5; D remains unclear. The CDR3 sequence is 14 residues long. The germline V gene encodes CDR1 MNHNS and CDR2 SASEGT. With 6 bases removed from V and 0 bases from J, the gap between germline ends came to 9 bases. Here the CDR3 reads CASRAGYSNQPQHF. For the CDR3, the DNA is TGTGCCAGCAGAGCAGGTTATAGCAATCAGCCCCAGCATTTT.

This chain joins TRBV2 and TRBJ1-2, with D possibly matching TRBD1 (5 bases). Germline V lookup: CDR1 SNHLY, CDR2 FYNNEI. V was shortened by 6 bases and J by 0 bases, with 11 bases between the two germline ends. The CDR3 has 14 amino acids. The CDR3 region is CASRRDGANYGYTF. In nucleotides, the CDR3 is TGTGCCAGCAGAAGGGACGGAGCTAACTATGGCTACACCTTC.

The V call is TRBV10-3, the J call TRBJ2-1, with a weak D call TRBD2 (6 bases). From germline, CDR1 is ENHRY and CDR2 SYGVKD. CDR3 length: 18 amino acids. Trimming removed 0 bases at V and 6 bases at J, with 21 bases between. Here the CDR3 DNA reads TGTGCCATCAGTGAGTCTTCCTATACTAGCTTTTCTAGCAATGAGCAGTTCTTC. Translated: CAISESSYTSFSSNEQFF.

V and J are TRBV7-9 and TRBJ1-1; 9 bases line up with TRBD1. CDR3 length equals 16 residues. Germline V gene lookup returns CDR1 SEHNR and CDR2 FQNEAQ (reference sequence). J was trimmed by 3 bases and V by 1 base; bases with no gene match: 6. The CDR3 nucleotides are TGTGCCAGCAGCTTAGGACAGGGGGGGAGGTACACTGAAGCTTTCTTT. Its translation is CASSLGQGGRYTEAFF.

V usage is TRBV5-1 and J usage is TRBJ2-2; D remains ambiguous. The V end was cut by 4 bases, the J end by 4 bases, with 11 bases between. Germline CDR1 reads SGHRS; CDR2 reads YFSETQ. The CDR3 sequence is 14 residues long. The CDR3 loop reads CASSPARGTGELFF. The CDR3 DNA reads TGCGCCAGCAGCCCGGCCAGAGGCACCGGGGAGCTGTTTTTT.